A selection of T cell receptor beta chains follows, all from one sample in a study of blood T cell repertoires in COVID-19. Data came from immunoSEQ multiplex PCR; TCRdb stores just in-frame clones and leaves some out. The sample lists approximately 38,000 clones; around 92% were seen once. What was sequenced was peripheral blood. All receptors derive from an elderly woman with acute or convalescent COVID-19. The conserved cysteine and the conserved F or W are not part of the CDR3 here. A D gene is named only where the DNA matches it firmly. Expanded clones get a size class; other rows say once, few or many, or leave the size out.

size: .; V: TRBV5-1; D: .; CDR3: ASSWAGGFNEQF
size: .; V: TRBV20-1; D: TRBD1; CDR3: SASRQGNGYT
size: .; V: TRBV3-1/TRBV3-2; D: .; CDR3: ASSPLAGYGYT
size: .; V: TRBV21-1; D: .; CDR3: ASSAPGRHPTEAF
size: .; V: TRBV7-9; D: .; CDR3: ASSFSQGLGYT
size: .; V: TRBV2; D: .; CDR3: ASSLRGAVSIAKNIQY
size: once; V: TRBV29-1; D: TRBD2; CDR3: SVGWSGGQETQY
size: .; V: TRBV6-1; D: TRBD2; CDR3: ASSELAGSSTDTQY
size: .; V: TRBV7-2; D: .; CDR3: ASSVGTLNEKLF
size: .; V: TRBV7-3; D: TRBD1; CDR3: ASSLTGADTYGYT
size: .; V: TRBV9; D: .; CDR3: ASSVEEGRNTGELF
size: .; V: TRBV30; D: .; CDR3: AWSGAGYEQY
size: .; V: TRBV5-1; D: .; CDR3: ASSLAGGLTGNTIY
size: .; V: TRBV30; D: TRBD1; CDR3: AWSLTGGQETQY
size: .; V: TRBV19; D: TRBD1; CDR3: ASIRTGCGYT
size: once; V: TRBV5-1; D: .; CDR3: ASSSLGGGTDTQY
size: .; V: TRBV7-8; D: TRBD1; CDR3: ASSLAPGQSTYGYT
size: .; V: TRBV6-5; D: TRBD2; CDR3: ASSGLAGWTGELF
size: .; V: TRBV19; D: .; CDR3: ASSISLASVGGSPLH
size: .; V: TRBV29-1; D: .; CDR3: SVAPGDYGYT
size: once; V: TRBV5-4; D: .; CDR3: ASSLWRGRRNEQF
size: .; V: TRBV6-6; D: .; CDR3: ASSYGQQTDTQY
size: .; V: TRBV7-9; D: .; CDR3: ASSFAAGLYNSPLH
size: .; V: TRBV27; D: .; CDR3: ASSLFVTRDLANEQF
size: .; V: TRBV4-2; D: .; CDR3: ASSRWGADTQY
size: .; V: TRBV7-2; D: TRBD1; CDR3: ASSIDRGNEKLF
size: .; V: TRBV3-1/TRBV3-2; D: TRBD1; CDR3: ASSQEPQGTRGYT
size: .; V: TRBV9; D: .; CDR3: ASSVTSGNQPQH
size: .; V: TRBV5-6; D: .; CDR3: ASSLLNEQF
size: .; V: TRBV3-1/TRBV3-2; D: .; CDR3: ASSQPSAVLNSPLH
size: .; V: TRBV5-1; D: TRBD1; CDR3: ASSLTGGGGYT
size: .; V: TRBV9; D: .; CDR3: ASSQVGEREQF
size: .; V: TRBV7-9; D: TRBD1; CDR3: ASSWGQPAYNEQF
size: .; V: TRBV10-3; D: .; CDR3: AISESGPQGGETQY
size: .; V: TRBV19; D: .; CDR3: ASGMGQLNYGYT
size: .; V: TRBV7-3; D: TRBD2; CDR3: ASSLYASGGPTDTQY
size: few; V: TRBV3-1/TRBV3-2; D: .; CDR3: ASSQGSRNTGELF
size: .; V: TRBV20-1; D: TRBD2; CDR3: SASILSGGLPYNEQF
size: once; V: TRBV7-2; D: TRBD2; CDR3: ASNQRGGPYEQY
size: .; V: TRBV18; D: TRBD2; CDR3: ASSLGTSVSTDTQY
size: .; V: TRBV6-5; D: .; CDR3: ASKVDRNTEAF
size: .; V: TRBV5-1; D: TRBD1; CDR3: ASSPGGTGGGYT
size: .; V: TRBV3-1/TRBV3-2; D: .; CDR3: ASSHPPRLDHQETQY
size: few; V: TRBV11-3; D: TRBD2; CDR3: ASSLDRASGGPTRYNEQF
size: .; V: TRBV11-2; D: .; CDR3: ASSRGGEQY
size: few; V: TRBV6-6; D: .; CDR3: ASRTPNQPQH
size: .; V: TRBV30; D: .; CDR3: AWSVWGQGNFYEQY
size: .; V: TRBV6-5; D: .; CDR3: ASRGGTGSYNEQF
size: .; V: TRBV28; D: .; CDR3: ASSISQVNQPQH
size: .; V: TRBV5-1; D: .; CDR3: ASSDGPGTLH